This T cell receptor (beta chain) was captured by sequencing in a study of response to subunit inactivated influenza vaccine. Study findings and constraints: Each seasonal flu vaccination may recruit only limited new T cells, authors suggested.

This CDR3 has 14 amino acids. V lost 7 bases to trimming and J lost 4 bases; unmatched junction nucleotides: 5. CDR1 is LGHDT, CDR2 YNNKEL, per germline (reference sequence). TCRdb reprocessed the RT-PCR reads via MiXCR and lists one record per CDR3 protein. The sample contains about 500,000 distinct CDR3 sequences, 16% of which appear only once. This clonotype was counted only a few times. Its cognate antigen is unknown. The V call is TRBV3-1, the J call TRBJ2-7; 12 nucleotides agree with TRBD2. The sequencing here drew on CD4+ T cells sorted from PBMCs, taken less than 30 months after vaccination. This TCR derives from a man aged 50-75 years who received an inactivated influenza vaccine. The CDR3 DNA follows: TGTGCCAGCACCTCGACTAGCGGGAGTTACGAGCAGTACTTC. Encoded protein: CASTSTSGSYEQYF.